A selection of T cell receptor beta chains follows, all from one sample in a study of T cell repertoires in cytomegalovirus infection. MiXCR was run by TCRdb on the reads, yielding one entry per CDR3 protein. Of 85,000 to 130,000 distinct CDR3 sequences listed, 23% are singletons. Sequences were obtained from CD8+ T cells from PBMCs. These receptors were taken from a human donor in good health (CMV status not recorded). Some clones in this sample may be carry-over from other donors' samples. CDR3s include the opening cysteine and the closing phenylalanine or tryptophan. The order of the fields is clone size, D gene, V gene, J gene, CDR3 protein, CDR3 DNA. D genes are given only for firm matches. Size is omitted from some rows. Given values are once, few, many or a class for expanded clones.

.	TRBD1	TRBV11-3	TRBJ2-2	CASSLKQGAYTGELFF	TGTGCCAGCAGCTTAAAACAGGGGGCGTACACCGGGGAGCTGTTTTTT
many	TRBD1	TRBV7-2	TRBJ1-5	CASSLGPGTGTNQPQHF	TGTGCCAGCAGCTTAGGGCCGGGGACAGGGACGAATCAGCCCCAGCATTTT
many	.	TRBV12-3/TRBV12-4	TRBJ2-5	CASSSQETQYF	TGTGCCAGCAGTTCCCAAGAGACCCAGTACTTC
.	TRBD1	TRBV6-1	TRBJ1-1	CASSYRDRPNTEAFF	TGTGCCAGCAGTTACCGGGACAGGCCGAACACTGAAGCTTTCTTT
.	TRBD1	TRBV5-8	TRBJ1-1	CASSLVATGEAFF	TGTGCCAGCAGCTTGGTTGCGACAGGGGAAGCTTTCTTT
.	.	TRBV12-3/TRBV12-4	TRBJ2-7	CASTTWTTYEQYF	TGTGCCAGCACCACCTGGACGACCTACGAGCAGTACTTC
many	TRBD1	TRBV19	TRBJ1-3	CASSLDRTSGNTIYF	TGTGCCAGTAGCTTGGACAGGACTTCTGGAAACACCATATATTTT
few	TRBD2	TRBV27	TRBJ2-5	CASSSGLAERIKETQYF	TGTGCCAGCAGTTCGGGACTAGCGGAGCGAATCAAAGAGACCCAGTACTTC
many	TRBD2	TRBV7-9	TRBJ2-1	CASSPKLAEAYNEQFF	TGTGCCAGCAGCCCAAAACTAGCGGAGGCCTACAATGAGCAGTTCTTC
many	TRBD1	TRBV4-1	TRBJ1-1	CASSLIGEGQGTEAFF	TGCGCCAGCAGCCTCATCGGCGAGGGACAGGGGACTGAAGCTTTCTTT
few	TRBD2	TRBV28	TRBJ2-5	CASSSGLAGGEETQYF	TGTGCCAGCAGCTCCGGACTAGCGGGGGGGGAAGAGACCCAGTACTTC
few	.	TRBV28	TRBJ2-7	CASSEDSNSYEQYF	TGTGCCAGCAGTGAAGACAGTAACTCCTACGAGCAGTACTTC
few	.	TRBV4-3	TRBJ1-1	CASSQAPGYTEAFF	TGCGCCAGCAGCCAAGCGCCGGGATACACTGAAGCTTTCTTT
few	TRBD1	TRBV28	TRBJ2-2	CASSPRDRANTGELFF	TGTGCCAGCAGTCCCCGGGACAGGGCGAACACCGGGGAGCTGTTTTTT
few	TRBD2	TRBV5-4	TRBJ2-7	CASSLSGSPYEQYF	TGTGCCAGCAGCTTGAGCGGGAGCCCCTACGAGCAGTACTTC
few	.	TRBV30	TRBJ2-1	CAWSVGGHNEQFF	TGTGCCTGGAGTGTAGGAGGGCACAATGAGCAGTTCTTC
.	TRBD2	TRBV20-1	TRBJ2-3	CSATSGRETDTQYF	TGCAGTGCTACTAGCGGGAGGGAAACAGATACGCAGTATTTT
.	.	TRBV7-8	TRBJ2-7	CASSPEAFVGYEQYF	TGTGCCAGCAGCCCAGAGGCGTTTGTGGGGTACGAGCAGTACTTC
.	TRBD2	TRBV12-5	TRBJ2-3	CASGLVGPSGVGTDTQYF	TGTGCTAGTGGTTTGGTAGGACCTAGCGGGGTGGGCACAGATACGCAGTATTTT
many	.	TRBV11-2	TRBJ1-2	CASSSGYGYTF	TGTGCCAGCAGCTCAGGCTATGGCTACACCTTC
.	.	TRBV4-2	TRBJ2-7	CASSQDYRTNTYEQYF	TGTGCCAGCAGCCAAGATTACCGGACTAACACTTACGAGCAGTACTTC
.	.	TRBV7-6	TRBJ2-2	CASSLSKMSSAGELFF	TGTGCTAGCAGCTTAAGCAAGATGAGCAGTGCCGGGGAGCTGTTTTTT